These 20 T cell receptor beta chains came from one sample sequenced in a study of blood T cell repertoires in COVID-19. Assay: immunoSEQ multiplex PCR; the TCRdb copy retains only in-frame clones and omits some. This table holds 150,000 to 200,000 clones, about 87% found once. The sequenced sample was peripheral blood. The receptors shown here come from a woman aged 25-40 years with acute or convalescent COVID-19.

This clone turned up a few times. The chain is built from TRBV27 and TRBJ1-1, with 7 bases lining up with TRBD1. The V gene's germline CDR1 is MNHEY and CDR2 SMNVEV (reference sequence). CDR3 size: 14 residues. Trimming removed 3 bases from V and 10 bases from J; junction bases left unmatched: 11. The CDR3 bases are TGTGCCAGCAGTTTGACAGGGCGGTCGTCGAGAGCTTTCTTT. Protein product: CASSLTGRSSRAFF.

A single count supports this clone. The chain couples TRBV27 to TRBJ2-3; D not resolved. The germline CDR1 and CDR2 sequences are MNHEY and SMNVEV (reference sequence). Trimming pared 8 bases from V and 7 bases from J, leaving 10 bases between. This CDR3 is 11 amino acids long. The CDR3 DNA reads TGTGCCAGCCGCCACTATTATACGCAGTATTTT. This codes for CASRHYYTQYF.

The CDR3 region is CSASRPGDYEQYF. CDR3 bases: TGCAGTGCTAGTAGGCCGGGGGATTACGAGCAGTACTTC. The chain carries TRBV20-1 and TRBJ2-7, with D perhaps TRBD2 (6 bases). Germline CDR1 DFQATT, CDR2 SNEGSKA (reference sequence). V was trimmed by 3 bases and J by 4 bases, leaving 13 bases between them. The CDR3 runs 13 residues.

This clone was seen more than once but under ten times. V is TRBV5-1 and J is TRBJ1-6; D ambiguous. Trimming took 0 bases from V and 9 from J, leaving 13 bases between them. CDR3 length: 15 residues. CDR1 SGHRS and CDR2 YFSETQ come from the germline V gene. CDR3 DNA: TGCGCCAGCAGCTTGGTGTCTCAGGACTCTTCACCCCTCCACTTT. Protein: CASSLVSQDSSPLHF.

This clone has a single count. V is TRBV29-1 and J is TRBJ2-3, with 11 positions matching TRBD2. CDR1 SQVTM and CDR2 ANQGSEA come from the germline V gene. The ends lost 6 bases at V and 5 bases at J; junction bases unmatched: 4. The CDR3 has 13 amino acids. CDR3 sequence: CSVPGLAVDTQYF. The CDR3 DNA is TGCAGCGTCCCGGGACTAGCGGTAGATACGCAGTATTTT.

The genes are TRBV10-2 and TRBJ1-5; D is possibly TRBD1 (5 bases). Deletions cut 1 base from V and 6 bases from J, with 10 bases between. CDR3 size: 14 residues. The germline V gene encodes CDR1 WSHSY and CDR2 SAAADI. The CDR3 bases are TGCGCCAGCAGTGAGTTGGACATAAGTCAGCCCCAGCATTTT. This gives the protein CASSELDISQPQHF.

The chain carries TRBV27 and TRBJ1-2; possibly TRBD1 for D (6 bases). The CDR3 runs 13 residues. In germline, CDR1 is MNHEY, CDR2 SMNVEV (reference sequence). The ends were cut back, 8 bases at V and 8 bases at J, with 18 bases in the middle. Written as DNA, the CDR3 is TGTGCCAGCTCTTTCGGGACACATGAAGGCTACACCTTC. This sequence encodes CASSFGTHEGYTF.

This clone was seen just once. The CDR3 region has the DNA TGTGCCAGCAGCAACATTTATCTCACCGATGGCTACACCTTC. Translation gives CASSNIYLTDGYTF. The genes are TRBV5-6 and TRBJ1-2; no definite D call. Germline V gene sequence: CDR1 SGHDT, CDR2 YYEEEE. The CDR3 runs to 14 residues. Trimming shortened V by 4 bases and J by 6 bases, and 16 bases separated the two germline ends. Complete variable domain (other parts from reference TRBV5-6 and TRBJ1-2): DAGVTQSPTHLIKTRGQQVTLRCSPKSGHDTVSWYQQALGQGPQFIFQYYEEEERQRGNFPDRFSGHQFPNYSSELNVNALLLGDSALYLCASSNIYLTDGYTFGSGTRLTVV.

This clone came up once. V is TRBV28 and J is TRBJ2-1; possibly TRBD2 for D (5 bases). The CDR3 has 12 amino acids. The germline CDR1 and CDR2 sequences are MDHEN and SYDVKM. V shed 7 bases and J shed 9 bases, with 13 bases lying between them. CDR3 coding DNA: TGTGCCAGCACCCAAACTAGTTTTGAGCAGTTCTTC. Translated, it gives CASTQTSFEQFF.

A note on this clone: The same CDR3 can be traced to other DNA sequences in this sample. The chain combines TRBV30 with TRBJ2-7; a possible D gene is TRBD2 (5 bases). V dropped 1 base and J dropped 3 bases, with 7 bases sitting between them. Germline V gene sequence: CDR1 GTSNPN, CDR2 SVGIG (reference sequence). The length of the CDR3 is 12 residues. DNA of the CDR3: TGTGCCTGGAGTGGCCGGGGCTACGAGCAGTACTTC. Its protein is CAWSGRGYEQYF.

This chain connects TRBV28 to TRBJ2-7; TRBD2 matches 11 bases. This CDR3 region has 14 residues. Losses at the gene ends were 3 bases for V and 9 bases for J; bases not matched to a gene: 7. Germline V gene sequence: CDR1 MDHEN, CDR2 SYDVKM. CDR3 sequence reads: CASSFGLAGGAQYF. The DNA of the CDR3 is TGTGCCAGCAGTTTCGGTCTAGCGGGAGGCGCGCAGTACTTC.

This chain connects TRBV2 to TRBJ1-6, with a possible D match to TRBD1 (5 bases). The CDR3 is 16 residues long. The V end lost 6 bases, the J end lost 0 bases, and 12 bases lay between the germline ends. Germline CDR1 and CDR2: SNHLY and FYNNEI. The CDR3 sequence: CASRGPLFSYNSPLHF. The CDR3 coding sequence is TGTGCCAGCAGGGGGCCTTTATTCTCCTATAATTCACCCCTCCACTTT.

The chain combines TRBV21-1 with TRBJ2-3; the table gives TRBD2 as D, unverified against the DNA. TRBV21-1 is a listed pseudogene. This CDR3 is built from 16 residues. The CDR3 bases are TGTGCCAGCAGCCCTAGACTAGCGGAGAGCACAGATACGCAGTATTTT. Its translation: CASSPRLAESTDTQYF.

The CDR3 region is CASSLITDDEQFF. CDR3 coding DNA: TGCGCCAGCAGCTTGATCACAGACGACGAGCAGTTCTTC. This sequence joins TRBV5-1 and TRBJ2-1, with D unclear. V dropped 1 base and J dropped 10 bases, with 12 bases sitting between them. Germline CDR1 SGHRS, CDR2 YFSETQ. The CDR3 totals 13 residues.

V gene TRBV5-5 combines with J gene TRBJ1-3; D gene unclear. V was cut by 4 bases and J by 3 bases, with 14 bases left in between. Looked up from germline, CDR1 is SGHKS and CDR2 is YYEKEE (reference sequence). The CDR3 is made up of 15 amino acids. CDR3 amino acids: CASSLAPTSGNTIYF. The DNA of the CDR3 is TGTGCCAGCAGCCTGGCCCCGACTAGTGGAAACACCATATATTTT.

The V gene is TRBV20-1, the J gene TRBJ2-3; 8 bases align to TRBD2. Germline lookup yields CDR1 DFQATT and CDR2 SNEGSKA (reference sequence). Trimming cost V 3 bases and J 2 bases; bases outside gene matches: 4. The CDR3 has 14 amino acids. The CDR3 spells CSASAGGHTDTQYF. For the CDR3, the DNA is TGCAGTGCTAGTGCGGGAGGCCACACAGATACGCAGTATTTT.

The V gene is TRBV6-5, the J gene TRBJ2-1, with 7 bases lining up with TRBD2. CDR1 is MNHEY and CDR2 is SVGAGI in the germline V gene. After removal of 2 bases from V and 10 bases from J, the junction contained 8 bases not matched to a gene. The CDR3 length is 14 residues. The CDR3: CASSYEAGPREQFF. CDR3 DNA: TGTGCCAGCAGTTACGAAGCGGGACCACGAGAGCAGTTCTTC.

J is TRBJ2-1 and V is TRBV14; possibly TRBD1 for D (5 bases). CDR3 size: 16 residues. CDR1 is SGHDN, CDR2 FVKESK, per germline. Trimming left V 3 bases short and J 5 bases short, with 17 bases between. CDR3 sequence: CASSQAGHELDNEQFF. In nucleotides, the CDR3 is TGTGCCAGCAGCCAGGCTGGACACGAGTTAGACAATGAGCAGTTCTTC.

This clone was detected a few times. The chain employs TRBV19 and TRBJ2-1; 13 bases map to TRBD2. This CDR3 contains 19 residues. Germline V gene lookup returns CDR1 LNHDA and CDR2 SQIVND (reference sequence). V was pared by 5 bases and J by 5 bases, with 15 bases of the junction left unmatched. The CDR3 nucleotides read TGTGCCAGTAGTGCAATACCGGGACTAGCGGGAAAATCTGACAATGAGCAGTTCTTC. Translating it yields CASSAIPGLAGKSDNEQFF.

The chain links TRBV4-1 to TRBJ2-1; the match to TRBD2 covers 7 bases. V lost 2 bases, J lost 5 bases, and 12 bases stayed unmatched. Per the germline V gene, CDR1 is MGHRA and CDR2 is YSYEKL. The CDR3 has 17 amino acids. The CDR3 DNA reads TGCGCCAGCAGCCAACTACTCGCTGCTAGCGGTCACAATGAGCAGTTCTTC. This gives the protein CASSQLLAASGHNEQFF.